This TCR beta chain originates from a study of cytomegalovirus exposure and HLA in healthy donors. About the study: Inside one of the first data releases sat about 85 million unique TCRs taken from HLA-typed donors.

This CDR3 comprises 13 residues. Germline loops: CDR1 MNHNS, CDR2 SASEGT. The V and J ends lost 4 bases and 5 bases respectively, with 9 bases between them. Amplification used 60 Vbeta primers and 13 Jbeta primers. Clones were sequenced by immunoSEQ multiplex PCR, and TCRdb holds only the in-frame ones, with some missing. This sample carries 100,000 or so clones, over 80% of them seen once, and the ten largest clones take 6.9%. The chain carries TRBV6-1 and TRBJ1-5; D is unresolved. Sequencing was performed on PBMCs. The clonotype originates from a man aged 30-40 years in good health and CMV-seropositive. The CDR3 region is CASSGGADQPQHF. CDR3 bases: TGTGCCAGCAGTGGGGGAGCGGATCAGCCCCAGCATTTT.